This T cell receptor (beta chain) was documented in a study of blood T cell repertoires in COVID-19. Overall study: The United States, Italy and Spain were the sources of the acute and convalescent COVID-19 samples. The analysed material was cDNA or gDNA that came from T cells, B-cell-depleted T cells, or PBMCs.

Sample share makes this clone medium-sized. The authors' processing: Reference gene primers were amplified, and this amplification served to estimate nucleated cell counts. The data were produced by immunoSEQ multiplex PCR, yet TCRdb's version contains in-frame clones alone and is incomplete. Clonal size and the V and J genes are those of that table, whereas D and trimming came from the DNA. The sample has about 18,000 clones, around 81% seen once. The sequenced sample was peripheral blood. The source is a man aged 40-50 years with active or convalescent COVID-19.

CDR3 loop: CASSLSQANTEAFF. CDR3 DNA sequence: TGTGCCAGCAGTTTATCCCAGGCGAACACTGAAGCTTTCTTT. J is TRBJ1-1 and V is TRBV27; no clear D. This CDR3 region has 14 residues. Looked up from germline, CDR1 is MNHEY and CDR2 is SMNVEV (reference sequence). Trimming stripped 0 bases from V and 1 base from J, with 6 bases between.